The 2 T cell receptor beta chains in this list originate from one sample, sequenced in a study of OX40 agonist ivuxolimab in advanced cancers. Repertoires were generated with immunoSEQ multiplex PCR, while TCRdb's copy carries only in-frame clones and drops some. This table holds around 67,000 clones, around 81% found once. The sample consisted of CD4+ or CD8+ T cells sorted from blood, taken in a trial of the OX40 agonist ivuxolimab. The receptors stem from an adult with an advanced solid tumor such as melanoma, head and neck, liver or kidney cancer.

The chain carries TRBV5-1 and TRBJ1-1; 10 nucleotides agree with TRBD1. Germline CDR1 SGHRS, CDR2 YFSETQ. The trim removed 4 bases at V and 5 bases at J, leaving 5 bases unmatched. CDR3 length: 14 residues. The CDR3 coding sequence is TGCGCCAGCAGCCGACAGGGGGCTCAGACTGAAGCTTTCTTT. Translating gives CASSRQGAQTEAFF.

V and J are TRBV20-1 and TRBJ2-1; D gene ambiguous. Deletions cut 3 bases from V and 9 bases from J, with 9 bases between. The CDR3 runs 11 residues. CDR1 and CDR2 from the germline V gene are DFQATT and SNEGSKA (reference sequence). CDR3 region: CSARADGEQFF. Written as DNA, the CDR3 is TGCAGTGCTAGGGCGGACGGTGAGCAGTTCTTC.